This note documents a single T cell receptor beta chain sequence. The length of the CDR3 is 16 residues. V was pared by 0 bases and J by 7 bases, with 5 bases of the junction left unmatched. Germline-derived CDR1 and CDR2 are MNHNS and SASEGT. Patients from Seattle were sampled longitudinally, starting during active infection. The entry originates in a study of blood T cell repertoires in COVID-19. Study context: The United States, Italy and Spain provided the acute and convalescent COVID-19 samples.

Authors' processing steps: Estimated nucleated cell counts came from reference gene primer amplification. Clones were read by immunoSEQ multiplex PCR, and TCRdb kept only the in-frame ones, dropping some. The V and J calls and clone size were taken over from that table, and D and trimming were inferred from the DNA. Among 500,000 to 600,000 clones, roughly 89% were seen once, and the ten largest hold about 8%. What was sequenced was peripheral blood. The chain is built from TRBV6-1 and TRBJ1-4; 10 bases map to TRBD1. This clonotype was sampled from a woman aged 50 to 60 with COVID-19, enrolled during active disease. The DNA for the CDR3 is TGTGCCAGCAGTGAAGCCCGACAGGGGGCAGGTGAAAAACTGTTTTTT. Its protein product is CASSEARQGAGEKLFF.